These 22 T cell receptor beta chains originate from one sample sequenced in a study of radiation and T cells in renal cell carcinoma. Sequencing was performed with immunoSEQ multiplex PCR; in TCRdb, only in-frame clones are kept and a portion is missing. Of some 78,000 clones in the sample, roughly nine tenths were seen once. The time point was: blood 4 weeks post-SBRT, at nephrectomy. Specified treatment: 15 Gy SBRT to primary tumor, nephrectomy 4 weeks later. The specimen comprised blood, sampled from a patient whose treatment included radiotherapy and nephrectomy. The receptors derive from a woman aged 70-85 years with renal cell carcinoma.

This clone was counted between two and nine times. CDR3 sequence: CASSLVNSPLHF. In nucleotides, the CDR3 is TGTGCCAGCAGCTTGGTAAATTCACCCCTCCACTTT. The chain carries TRBV5-4 and TRBJ1-6; D unresolved. V was cut by 0 bases and J by 7 bases, with 2 bases left in between. CDR3 length: 12 amino acids. CDR1 SGHNT and CDR2 YYREEE come from the germline V gene (reference sequence). The variable domain in full, completed from reference TRBV5-4 and TRBJ1-6, reads ETGVTQSPTHLIKTRGQQVTLRCSSQSGHNTVSWYQQALGQGPQFIFQYYREEENGRGNFPPRFSGLQFPNYSSELNVNALELDDSALYLCASSLVNSPLHFGNGTRLTVT.

The V and J genes are TRBV10-3 and TRBJ1-3; a possible D gene is TRBD1 (5 bases). CDR3 size: 14 residues. CDR1 is ENHRY and CDR2 is SYGVKD in the germline V gene. V shed 10 bases and J shed 3 bases, with 16 bases lying between them. The CDR3, as DNA: TGTGCCAGGGGGGACCCCGGTCATGGAAACACCATATATTTT. Translating gives CARGDPGHGNTIYF.

This clone was seen more than once but under ten times. The chain carries TRBV10-3 and TRBJ2-7; D is unresolved. Trimming stripped 6 bases from V and 4 bases from J, with 7 bases between. Germline loops: CDR1 ENHRY, CDR2 SYGVKD. This CDR3 is 11 amino acids long. The CDR3 sequence is CAIRSLYEQYF. The DNA for the CDR3 is TGTGCCATCAGGAGTCTATACGAGCAGTACTTC.

This sequence joins TRBV19 and TRBJ1-4; D remains unclear. CDR3 size: 14 residues. The germline gives CDR1 LNHDA, CDR2 SQIVND (reference sequence). Trimming cost V 4 bases and J 8 bases, with 14 bases left between them. CDR3 protein: CASSRTGTDEKLFF. CDR3 nucleotides: TGTGCCAGTAGTAGAACGGGCACGGACGAAAAACTGTTTTTT.

This clone was recorded only once. The chain couples TRBV7-2 to TRBJ1-3, with D hard to call. This CDR3 has 15 amino acids. The V and J ends lost 2 bases and 0 bases respectively, with 8 bases between them. Germline values: CDR1 SGHTA, CDR2 FQGNSA. The CDR3 spells CASSLISGSGNTIYF. CDR3 coding DNA: TGTGCCAGCAGCTTAATCTCGGGCTCTGGAAACACCATATATTTT.

The CDR3 DNA follows: TGTGCCAGTAGTATAGCGAACCCGGGACAGGCGAACTATGGCTACACCTTC. Protein product: CASSIANPGQANYGYTF. The chain has TRBV19 and TRBJ1-2, with 8 positions matching TRBD1. Trimming removed 1 base from V and 2 bases from J; junction bases left unmatched: 9. Germline V gene data show CDR1 as LNHDA and CDR2 as SQIVND (reference sequence). The CDR3 contains 17 residues.

The chain is built from TRBV5-1 and TRBJ1-2; tentative D call: TRBD1 (5 bases). The germline V gene has CDR1 SGHRS and CDR2 YFSETQ. V was cut by 0 bases and J by 8 bases, with 11 bases left in between. The CDR3 spans 13 residues. CDR3 DNA: TGCGCCAGCAGCTTGGCCGGGACCGGGGGCTACACCTTC. Its translation: CASSLAGTGGYTF.

The genes are TRBV5-1 and TRBJ2-1; TRBD2 matches 10 bases. Trimming cost V 5 bases and J 2 bases; bases outside gene matches: 1. Germline V gene lookup returns CDR1 SGHRS and CDR2 YFSETQ. The CDR3 consists of 14 residues. The CDR3 spells CASRGLATYNEQFF. In DNA form, the CDR3 reads TGCGCCAGCAGGGGACTAGCGACCTACAATGAGCAGTTCTTC.

The gene calls are TRBV4-1 and TRBJ2-7, with 10 nucleotides matching TRBD2. The CDR3 sequence is 15 residues long. Germline CDR1 is MGHRA and CDR2 is YSYEKL. V dropped 1 base and J dropped 6; count of bases not matched to a gene: 6. The DNA of the CDR3 is TGCGCCAGCAGCCAAGGGTCGGGACTAGCGTCCGAGCAGTACTTC. Its translation is CASSQGSGLASEQYF.

The rearrangement joins TRBV19 to TRBJ1-4; the D gene is possibly TRBD1 (5 bases). The CDR3 has 15 amino acids. Trimming took off 7 bases at V and 6 bases at J, with 18 bases between the two ends. Germline loops: CDR1 LNHDA, CDR2 SQIVND (reference sequence). CDR3 residues: CASTSKWGWDEKLFF. The CDR3 DNA reads as TGTGCCAGTACCTCAAAGTGGGGGTGGGATGAAAAACTGTTTTTT.

The chain links TRBV11-1 to TRBJ1-1; D gene uncertain. This CDR3 spans 14 amino acids. CDR1 SGHAT and CDR2 FQDESV come from the germline V gene (reference sequence). The V end lost 5 bases, the J end lost 1 base, and 11 bases lay between the germline ends. The CDR3: CASSVTMGNTEAFF. The CDR3, as DNA: TGTGCCAGCAGCGTCACGATGGGGAACACTGAAGCTTTCTTT.

The V and J genes are TRBV6-5 and TRBJ2-1, with no clear D. CDR3 length: 15 amino acids. V lost 0 bases, J lost 4 bases, and 10 bases lay in between. Germline CDR1 MNHEY, CDR2 SVGAGI. The CDR3 bases are TGTGCCAGCAGTTACTCGAGTGTCGGTTACAATGAGCAGTTCTTC. Protein: CASSYSSVGYNEQFF.

The genes are TRBV7-2 and TRBJ1-2; D is uncertain. V was clipped by 1 base and J by 8 bases, with 11 bases between them. The V gene's germline CDR1 is SGHTA and CDR2 FQGNSA. The CDR3 is 13 amino acids. The CDR3 nucleotides read TGTGCCAGCAGCTTAGGCGGGGTGGGCGGCTACACCTTC. Translated: CASSLGGVGGYTF.

The rearrangement links TRBV6-4 to TRBJ1-3, with D possibly matching TRBD1 (6 bases). CDR1 and CDR2 from the germline V gene are MRHNA and SNTAGT. This CDR3 has 15 residues. V lost 0 bases and J 2 bases, leaving 8 bases between the germline ends. The CDR3 DNA follows: TGTGCCAGCAGTGACTCGGCAGGGGCTGGAAACACCATATATTTT. Its translation is CASSDSAGAGNTIYF.

The chain combines TRBV6-5 with TRBJ1-1; 9 bases fit TRBD1. The CDR3 runs 12 residues. Germline CDR1 is MNHEY and CDR2 is SVGAGI. The J segment lost 6 bases and the V segment lost 6 bases, leaving 2 bases of the junction unmatched. CDR3 sequence (DNA): TGTGCCAGCAGACGGACAGGGGCTGAAGCTTTCTTT. Translated: CASRRTGAEAFF.

V gene TRBV5-6 combines with J gene TRBJ1-2; 11 bases match TRBD1. The CDR3 has 19 amino acids. With 0 bases clipped from V and 3 bases from J, the junction kept 13 bases outside the gene matches. The germline V gene encodes CDR1 SGHDT and CDR2 YYEEEE. The CDR3 DNA reads TGTGCCAGCAGCTTGGTGCTTATGGACAGGGGGCTGATCGACTATGGCTACACCTTC. It translates to CASSLVLMDRGLIDYGYTF.

This clone has a handful of counts. V usage is TRBV28 and J usage is TRBJ1-1, with D perhaps matching TRBD1 (6 bases). The CDR3 runs 14 residues. Germline V gene data show CDR1 as MDHEN and CDR2 as SYDVKM. V dropped 8 bases and J dropped 9 bases, with 22 bases sitting between them. The CDR3 is CASGRLGTTSQAFF. The CDR3 nucleotides are TGTGCCAGCGGACGCCTAGGGACAACTAGCCAAGCTTTCTTT.

The gene calls are TRBV2 and TRBJ1-6, with D perhaps matching TRBD1 (5 bases). V shed 1 base and J shed 0 bases, with 13 bases lying between them. From germline, CDR1 is SNHLY and CDR2 FYNNEI. The CDR3 length is 18 residues. The CDR3 bases are TGTGCCAGCAGTGAAGGCTTGGGGGAGAGCTCCTATAATTCACCCCTCCACTTT. It specifies CASSEGLGESSYNSPLHF.

This clone was observed a handful of times. The chain is built from TRBV11-3 and TRBJ1-1; D gene ambiguous. Germline CDR1 SGHNT, CDR2 YENEEA. This CDR3 is built from 14 residues. With 4 bases removed from V and 4 bases from J, the gap between germline ends came to 13 bases. Here the CDR3 DNA reads TGTGCCAGCAGCTCTCCGGCGAAGCGCACTGAAGCTTTCTTT. This encodes CASSSPAKRTEAFF.

The chain links TRBV6-5 to TRBJ2-1; the match to TRBD2 covers 9 bases. CDR1 and CDR2 (germline): MNHEY, SVGAGI. The CDR3 consists of 15 residues. With V trimmed by 2 bases and J by 9 bases, 8 bases remained unmatched. CDR3 coding DNA: TGTGCCAGCAGTTACCTTGCGGGGGGGGGAGGTGAGCAGTTCTTC. The encoded protein is CASSYLAGGGGEQFF.

The gene calls are TRBV2 and TRBJ2-7; D uncertain. Germline CDR1 reads SNHLY; CDR2 reads FYNNEI. Trimming left V 4 bases short and J 2 bases short, with 12 bases between. The length of the CDR3 is 14 residues. CDR3 in DNA: TGTGCCAGCAGTGCCACAGAGATACCCTACGAGCAGTACTTC. Protein sequence: CASSATEIPYEQYF. Based on the CDR3 plus reference TRBV2 and TRBJ2-7, the full variable domain is EPEVTQTPSHQVTQMGQEVILRCVPISNHLYFYWYRQILGQKVEFLVSFYNNEISEKSEIFDDQFSVERPDGSNFTLKIRSTKLEDSAMYFCASSATEIPYEQYFGPGTRLTVT.

The rearrangement uses TRBV7-2 and TRBJ2-7; 8 bases agree with TRBD2. V lost 5 bases, J lost 5 bases, and 8 bases stayed unmatched. Germline CDR1 is SGHTA and CDR2 is FQGNSA. This CDR3 spans 14 amino acids. In DNA, the CDR3 is TGTGCCAGCAGCGCACGGGGGGGCGGTGACGAGCAGTACTTC. Translating it yields CASSARGGGDEQYF.